The 7 T cell receptor beta chains below were found in one sample sequenced in a study of blood T cell repertoires in COVID-19. Clones were sequenced by immunoSEQ multiplex PCR, and TCRdb holds only the in-frame ones, with some missing. This repertoire shows approximately 180,000 clones, 78% found once; its top ten account for around 15%. Sequencing input: PBMCs or T cells enriched from blood (not recorded which). The receptors were sampled from a woman aged 50 to 65 who had recovered from COVID-19.

A remark on this clone: This CDR3 is missing its conserved last phenylalanine or tryptophan, likely due to a read error. No DNA is shown, since the ends of the CDR3 on it are uncertain; the CDR3 is the one TCRdb lists. The chain recombines TRBV5-1 with TRBJ1-1; the table's D call, TRBD1, was not checked against the DNA. The CDR3 spans 10 residues, counting both ends. CDR1 and CDR2 (germline): SGHRS, YFSETQ. CDR3: CASSLVPGQR.

V usage is TRBV3-1 (or the pseudogene TRBV3-2) and J usage is TRBJ1-3; D is unresolved. V lost 1 base and J lost 8, with 6 bases in between. This CDR3 is 12 amino acids long. Germline loops: CDR1 LGHDT, CDR2 YNNKEL (reference sequence). CDR3 bases: TGTGCCAGCAGCCAAGGAGGGCACACCATATATTTT. Protein product: CASSQGGHTIYF.

This clone has more than one count but fewer than ten. The gene calls are TRBV10-3 and TRBJ2-1; perhaps TRBD2 as D (6 bases). Trimming took off 2 bases at V and 8 bases at J, with 13 bases between the two ends. The CDR3 runs 14 residues. The germline gives CDR1 ENHRY, CDR2 SYGVKD. CDR3 DNA sequence: TGTGCCATCAGTGAGACACCGACTAGTGATGAGCAGTTCTTC. Protein product: CAISETPTSDEQFF.

The CDR3 protein is CASSQTGGLGYTF. The DNA of the CDR3 is TGCGCCAGCAGCCAAACCGGGGGGCTTGGCTACACCTTC. The chain is built from TRBV5-1 and TRBJ1-2; D is possibly TRBD1 (6 bases). The CDR3 spans 13 residues. Germline values: CDR1 SGHRS, CDR2 YFSETQ. Trimming removed 4 bases from V and 7 bases from J, with 14 bases in between.

In its sample, this clone was seen a few times. The gene calls are TRBV5-1 and TRBJ1-1; tentatively, D is TRBD1 (5 bases). Looked up from germline, CDR1 is SGHRS and CDR2 is YFSETQ. CDR3 size: 16 residues. Trimming left V 4 bases short and J 6 bases short, with 22 bases between. For the CDR3, the DNA is TGCGCCAGCAGCCCAAACCGTGGGGGGGTGTCCGCTGAAGCTTTCTTT. Amino acids: CASSPNRGGVSAEAFF.

The rearrangement joins TRBV6-5 to TRBJ2-3; no clear D. Germline V CDR1 and CDR2: MNHEY, SVGAGI. The CDR3 consists of 11 residues. Trimming pared 2 bases from V and 6 bases from J, leaving 3 bases between. CDR3 sequence (DNA): TGTGCCAGCAGTTACCAGGATACGCAGTATTTT. It translates to CASSYQDTQYF.

The CDR3 DNA is TGTGCCAGCAGTCGACTCCTGGATTTAAATTCACCCCTCCACTTT. It codes for CASSRLLDLNSPLHF. The chain has TRBV27 and TRBJ1-6; unclear D gene. V dropped 5 bases and J dropped 7 bases, with 15 bases sitting between them. Germline lookup yields CDR1 MNHEY and CDR2 SMNVEV (reference sequence). The CDR3 is 15 amino acids.